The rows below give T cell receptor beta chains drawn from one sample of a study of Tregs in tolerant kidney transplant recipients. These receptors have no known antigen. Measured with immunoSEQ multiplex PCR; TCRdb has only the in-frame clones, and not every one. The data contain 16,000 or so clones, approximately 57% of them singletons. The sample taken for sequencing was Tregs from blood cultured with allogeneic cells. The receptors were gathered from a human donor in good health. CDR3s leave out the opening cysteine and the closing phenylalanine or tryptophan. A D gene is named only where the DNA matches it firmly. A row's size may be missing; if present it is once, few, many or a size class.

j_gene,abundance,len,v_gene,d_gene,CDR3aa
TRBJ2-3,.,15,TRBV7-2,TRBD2,ASSETSGGWGTDTQY
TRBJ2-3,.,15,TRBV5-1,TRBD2,ASSFPQLAASTDTQY
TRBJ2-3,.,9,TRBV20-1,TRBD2,SARLADTQY
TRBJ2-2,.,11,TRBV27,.,ASSFVQTGELF
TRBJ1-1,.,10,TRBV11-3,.,ASSAQYTEAF
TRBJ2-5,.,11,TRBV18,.,ASYGRLEETQY
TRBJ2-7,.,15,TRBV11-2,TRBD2,ASSKGTSGFSSYEQY
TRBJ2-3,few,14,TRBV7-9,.,ASSLGQLLTTDTQY
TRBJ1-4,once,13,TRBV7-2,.,ASSLDGRENEKLF
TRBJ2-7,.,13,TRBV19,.,ASSLPGPRTTEQY
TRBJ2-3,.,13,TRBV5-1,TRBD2,ASRTIAGASGTQY
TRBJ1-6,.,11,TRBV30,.,AWNPGGRSPLH
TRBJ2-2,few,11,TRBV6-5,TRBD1,ASSVQGTGELF
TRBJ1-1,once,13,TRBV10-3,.,AIRFEAVGNTEAF
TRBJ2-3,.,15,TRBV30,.,AWRKAPRGLSTDTQY
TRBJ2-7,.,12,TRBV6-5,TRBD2,ASRRTSGAYEQY
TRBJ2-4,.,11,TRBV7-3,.,ASSPRAGNIQY
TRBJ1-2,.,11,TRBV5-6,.,ASSLRRLYGYT
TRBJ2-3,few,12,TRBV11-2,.,ASSLESSRVTQY
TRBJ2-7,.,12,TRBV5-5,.,ASSLGPSLYEQY
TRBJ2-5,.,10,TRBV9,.,ASSALLGEQY
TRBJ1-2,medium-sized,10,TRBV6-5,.,ASTQGFYGYT
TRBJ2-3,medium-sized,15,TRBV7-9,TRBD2,ASSLLGDGRAGDTQY
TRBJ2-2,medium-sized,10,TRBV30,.,AWSAGTGELF
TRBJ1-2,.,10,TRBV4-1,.,ASSRRGSGYT
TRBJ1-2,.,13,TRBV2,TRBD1,ASSWRTGGFYGYT
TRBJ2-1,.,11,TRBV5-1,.,ASSLVGINEQF
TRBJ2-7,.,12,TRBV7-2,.,ASSPGARFYEQY
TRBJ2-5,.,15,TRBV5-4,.,ASSPKPTPGGRETQY
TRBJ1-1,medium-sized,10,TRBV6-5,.,ASSPSWAEAF
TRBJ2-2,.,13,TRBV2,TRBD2,ASSGGLHSTGELF